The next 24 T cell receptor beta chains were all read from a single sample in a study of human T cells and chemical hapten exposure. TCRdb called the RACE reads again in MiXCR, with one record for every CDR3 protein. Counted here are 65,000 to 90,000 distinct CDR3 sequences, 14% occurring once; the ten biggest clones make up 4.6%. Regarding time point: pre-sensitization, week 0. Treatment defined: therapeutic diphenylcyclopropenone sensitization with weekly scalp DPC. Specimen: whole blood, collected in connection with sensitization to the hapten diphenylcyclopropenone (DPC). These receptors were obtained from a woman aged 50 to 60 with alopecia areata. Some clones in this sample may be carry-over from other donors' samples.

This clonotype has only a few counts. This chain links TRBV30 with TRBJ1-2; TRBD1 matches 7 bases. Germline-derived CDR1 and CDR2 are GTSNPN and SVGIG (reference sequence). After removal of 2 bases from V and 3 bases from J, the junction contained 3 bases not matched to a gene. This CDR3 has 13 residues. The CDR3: CAWSPGGYYGYTF. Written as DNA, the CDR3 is TGTGCCTGGAGTCCAGGGGGATACTATGGCTACACCTTC.

The CDR3 coding sequence is TGCGCCAGCAGTATCGGGACAATCTCCTACGAGCAGTACTTC. It is translated as CASSIGTISYEQYF. This chain joins TRBV5-1 and TRBJ2-7; D perhaps matches TRBD1 (6 bases). The germline CDR1 and CDR2 sequences are SGHRS and YFSETQ. Deletions cut 5 bases from V and 0 bases from J, with 12 bases between. The CDR3 has 14 amino acids.

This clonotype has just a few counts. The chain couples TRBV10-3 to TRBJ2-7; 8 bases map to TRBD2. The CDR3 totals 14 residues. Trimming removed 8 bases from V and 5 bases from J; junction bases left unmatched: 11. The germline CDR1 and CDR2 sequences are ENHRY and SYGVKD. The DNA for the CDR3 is TGTGCCATCGCAGATAGCGGGATGATCCACGAGCAGTACTTC. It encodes CAIADSGMIHEQYF.

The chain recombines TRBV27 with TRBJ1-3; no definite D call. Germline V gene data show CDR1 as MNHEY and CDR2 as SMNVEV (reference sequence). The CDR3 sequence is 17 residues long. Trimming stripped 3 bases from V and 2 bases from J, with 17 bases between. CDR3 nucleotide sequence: TGTGCCAGCAGTTTGAGAGGGCCGGAGATTACTGGAAACACCATATATTTT. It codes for CASSLRGPEITGNTIYF.

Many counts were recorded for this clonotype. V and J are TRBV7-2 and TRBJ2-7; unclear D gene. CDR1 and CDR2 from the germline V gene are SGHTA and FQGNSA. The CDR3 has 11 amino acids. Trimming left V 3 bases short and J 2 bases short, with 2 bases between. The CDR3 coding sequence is TGTGCCAGCAGCTTTACCTACGAGCAGTACTTC. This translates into CASSFTYEQYF. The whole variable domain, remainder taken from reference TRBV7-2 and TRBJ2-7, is GAGVSQSPSNKVTEKGKDVELRCDPISGHTALYWYRQSLGQGLEFLIYFQGNSAPDKSGLPSDRFSAERTGGSVSTLTIQRTQQEDSAVYLCASSFTYEQYFGPGTRLTVT.

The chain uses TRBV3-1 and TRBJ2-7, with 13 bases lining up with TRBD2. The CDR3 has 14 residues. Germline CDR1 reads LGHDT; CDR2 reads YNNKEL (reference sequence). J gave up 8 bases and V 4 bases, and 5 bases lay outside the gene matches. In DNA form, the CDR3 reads TGTGCCAGCAGCCCAGGACTAGCGGGAGTTAAGCAGTACTTC. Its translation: CASSPGLAGVKQYF.

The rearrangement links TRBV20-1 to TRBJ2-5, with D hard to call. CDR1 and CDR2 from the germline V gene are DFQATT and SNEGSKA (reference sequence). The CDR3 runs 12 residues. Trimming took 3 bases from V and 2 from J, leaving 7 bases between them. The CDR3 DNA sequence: TGCAGTGCTAGGCGGCAGCAAGAGACCCAGTACTTC. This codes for CSARRQQETQYF.

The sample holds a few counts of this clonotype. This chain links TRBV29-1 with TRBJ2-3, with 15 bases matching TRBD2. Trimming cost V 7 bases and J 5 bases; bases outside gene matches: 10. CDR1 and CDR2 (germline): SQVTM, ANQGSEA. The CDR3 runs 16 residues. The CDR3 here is CSAQGGLAGGEDTQYF. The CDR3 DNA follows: TGCAGCGCCCAAGGGGGACTAGCGGGAGGCGAAGATACGCAGTATTTT.

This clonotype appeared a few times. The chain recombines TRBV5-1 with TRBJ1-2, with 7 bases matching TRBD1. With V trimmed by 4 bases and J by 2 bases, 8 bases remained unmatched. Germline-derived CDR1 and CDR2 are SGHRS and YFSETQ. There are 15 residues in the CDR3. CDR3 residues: CASSPGQALNYGYTF. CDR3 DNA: TGCGCCAGCAGCCCTGGACAGGCCCTCAACTATGGCTACACCTTC.

In nucleotides, the CDR3 is TGTGCCAGCAGTTACCGTCTCGCTGCCTCTGCCTCCTACGAGCAGTACTTC. This translates into CASSYRLAASASYEQYF. V is TRBV6-5 and J is TRBJ2-7; no firm D call. Germline CDR1 is MNHEY and CDR2 is SVGAGI. Deletions cut 2 bases from V and 0 bases from J, with 17 bases between. The CDR3 is 17 residues long.

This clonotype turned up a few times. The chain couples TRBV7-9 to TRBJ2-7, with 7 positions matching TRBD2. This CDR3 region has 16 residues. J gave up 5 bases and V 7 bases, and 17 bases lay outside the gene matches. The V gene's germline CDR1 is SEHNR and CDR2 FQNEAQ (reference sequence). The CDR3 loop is CASTKPGGSPYNEQYF. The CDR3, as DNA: TGTGCCAGCACCAAACCGGGGGGATCCCCCTATAACGAGCAGTACTTC.

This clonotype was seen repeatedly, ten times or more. CDR3 protein: CASSPARDRGRLRSGANVLTF. As DNA, the CDR3 is TGTGCCAGCAGTCCCGCCCGGGACAGGGGGCGTCTGAGGTCTGGGGCCAACGTCCTGACTTTC. The V gene is TRBV6-4, the J gene TRBJ2-6; TRBD1 aligns across 12 bases. The CDR3 spans 21 residues. V shed 5 bases, J shed 1 base, and the junction held 15 bases outside the gene matches. Germline loops: CDR1 MRHNA, CDR2 SNTAGT.

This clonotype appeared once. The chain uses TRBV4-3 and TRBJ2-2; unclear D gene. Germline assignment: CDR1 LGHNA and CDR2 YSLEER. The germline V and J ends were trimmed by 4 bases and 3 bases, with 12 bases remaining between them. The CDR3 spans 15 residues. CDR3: CASSPYDRDTGELFF. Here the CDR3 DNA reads TGCGCCAGCAGCCCCTACGATCGGGACACCGGGGAGCTGTTTTTT.

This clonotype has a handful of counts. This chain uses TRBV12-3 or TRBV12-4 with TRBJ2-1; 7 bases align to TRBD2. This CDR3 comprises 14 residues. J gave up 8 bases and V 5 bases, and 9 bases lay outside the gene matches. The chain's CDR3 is CASSRRGSIDEQFF. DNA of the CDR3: TGTGCCAGCAGTCGGCGCGGGAGTATCGATGAGCAGTTCTTC.

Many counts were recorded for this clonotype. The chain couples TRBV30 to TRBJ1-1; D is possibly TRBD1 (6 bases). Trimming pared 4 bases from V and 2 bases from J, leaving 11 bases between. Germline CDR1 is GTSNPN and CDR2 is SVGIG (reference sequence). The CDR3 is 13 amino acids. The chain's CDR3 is CAWTRTVNTEAFF. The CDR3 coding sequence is TGTGCCTGGACCCGGACAGTCAACACTGAAGCTTTCTTT.

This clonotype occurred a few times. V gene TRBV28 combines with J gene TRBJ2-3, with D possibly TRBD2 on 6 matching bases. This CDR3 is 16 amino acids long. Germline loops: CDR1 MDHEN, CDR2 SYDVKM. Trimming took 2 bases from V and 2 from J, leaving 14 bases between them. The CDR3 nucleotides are TGTGCCAGCAGTTTAACTTCCGCGGGGTCCACAGATACGCAGTATTTT. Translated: CASSLTSAGSTDTQYF.

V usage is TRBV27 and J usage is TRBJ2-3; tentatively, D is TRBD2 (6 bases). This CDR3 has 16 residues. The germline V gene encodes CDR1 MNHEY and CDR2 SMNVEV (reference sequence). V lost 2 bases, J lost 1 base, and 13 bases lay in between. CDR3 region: CASSLLGASGTDTQYF. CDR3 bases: TGTGCCAGCAGTTTACTTGGGGCTAGCGGCACAGATACGCAGTATTTT.

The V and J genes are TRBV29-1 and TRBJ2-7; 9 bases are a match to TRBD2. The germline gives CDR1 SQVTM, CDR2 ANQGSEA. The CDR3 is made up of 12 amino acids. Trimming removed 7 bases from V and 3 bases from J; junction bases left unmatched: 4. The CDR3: CSASSGIYEQYF. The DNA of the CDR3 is TGCAGCGCATCTAGCGGGATCTACGAGCAGTACTTC.

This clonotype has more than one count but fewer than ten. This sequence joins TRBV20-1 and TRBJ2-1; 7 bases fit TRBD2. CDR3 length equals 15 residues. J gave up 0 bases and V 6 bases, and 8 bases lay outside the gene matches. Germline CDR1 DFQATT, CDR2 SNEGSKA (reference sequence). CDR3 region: CSASGGRSSYNEQFF. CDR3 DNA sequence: TGCAGTGCATCCGGGGGGAGAAGCTCCTACAATGAGCAGTTCTTC.

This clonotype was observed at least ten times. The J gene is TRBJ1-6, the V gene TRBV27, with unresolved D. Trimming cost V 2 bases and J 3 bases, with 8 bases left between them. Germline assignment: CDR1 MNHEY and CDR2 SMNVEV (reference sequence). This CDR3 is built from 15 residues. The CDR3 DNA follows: TGTGCCAGCAGTTTAGTAACCCGCTATAATTCACCCCTCCACTTT. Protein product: CASSLVTRYNSPLHF.

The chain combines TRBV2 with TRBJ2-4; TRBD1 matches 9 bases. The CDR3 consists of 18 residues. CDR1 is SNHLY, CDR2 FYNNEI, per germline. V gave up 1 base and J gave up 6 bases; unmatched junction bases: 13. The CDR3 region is CASSEEVDRGVFGNIQYF. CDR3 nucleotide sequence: TGTGCCAGCAGTGAAGAGGTGGACAGGGGAGTTTTTGGAAACATTCAGTACTTC. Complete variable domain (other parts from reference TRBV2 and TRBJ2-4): EPEVTQTPSHQVTQMGQEVILRCVPISNHLYFYWYRQILGQKVEFLVSFYNNEISEKSEIFDDQFSVERPDGSNFTLKIRSTKLEDSAMYFCASSEEVDRGVFGNIQYFGAGTRLSVL.

The CDR3 sequence is CASSPQGGYGYTF. The CDR3 bases are TGTGCCAGCAGCCCCCAAGGAGGTTATGGCTACACCTTC. The chain combines TRBV9 with TRBJ1-2, with D uncertain. The CDR3 has 13 amino acids. Germline V CDR1 and CDR2: SGDLS, YYNGEE. V dropped 4 bases and J dropped 5 bases, with 12 bases sitting between them.

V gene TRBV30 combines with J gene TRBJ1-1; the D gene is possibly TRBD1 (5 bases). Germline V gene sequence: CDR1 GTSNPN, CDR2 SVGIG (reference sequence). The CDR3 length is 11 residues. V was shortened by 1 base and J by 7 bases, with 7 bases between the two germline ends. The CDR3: CAWSEQGEAFF. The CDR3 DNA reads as TGTGCCTGGAGTGAGCAGGGTGAAGCTTTCTTT.

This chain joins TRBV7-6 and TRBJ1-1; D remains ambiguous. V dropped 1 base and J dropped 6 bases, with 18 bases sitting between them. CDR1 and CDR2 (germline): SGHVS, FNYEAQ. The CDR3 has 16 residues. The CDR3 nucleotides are TGTGCCAGCAGCTTAGGACGCGGGGTGGCTTCGGCTGAAGCTTTCTTT. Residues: CASSLGRGVASAEAFF.